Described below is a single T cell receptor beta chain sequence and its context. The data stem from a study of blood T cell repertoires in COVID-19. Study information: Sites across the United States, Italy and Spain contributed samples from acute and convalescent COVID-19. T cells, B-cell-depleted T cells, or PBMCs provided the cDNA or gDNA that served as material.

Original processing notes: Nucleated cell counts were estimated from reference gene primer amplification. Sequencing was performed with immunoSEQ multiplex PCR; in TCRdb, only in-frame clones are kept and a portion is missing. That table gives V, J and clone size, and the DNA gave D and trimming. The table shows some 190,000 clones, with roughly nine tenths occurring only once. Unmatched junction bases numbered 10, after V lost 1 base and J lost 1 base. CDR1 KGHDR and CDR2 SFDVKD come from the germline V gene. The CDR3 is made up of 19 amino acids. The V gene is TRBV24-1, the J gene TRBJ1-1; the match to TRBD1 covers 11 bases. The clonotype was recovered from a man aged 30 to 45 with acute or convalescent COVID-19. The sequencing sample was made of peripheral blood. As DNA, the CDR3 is TGTGCCACCAGTGATTTTCGGACAGGGGGCCGGTTCCCGAACACTGAAGCTTTCTTT. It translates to CATSDFRTGGRFPNTEAFF.